This T cell receptor beta chain originates from a study of memory CD4+ T cells and cytomegalovirus serostatus. Trimming cost V 3 bases and J 4 bases, with 12 bases left between them. The CDR3 totals 14 residues. Germline V CDR1 and CDR2: SGHNT, YENEEA. The sort gate was single viable CD3+CD4+CD8-CD45RO+ cells for memory CD4+ T cells. Serostatus was set by detecting CMV pp150, pp28, p38, p52 IgG. Assay: immunoSEQ multiplex PCR; the TCRdb copy retains only in-frame clones and omits some. Of 84,000 or so clones listed, about 85% are singletons. This chain uses TRBV11-3 with TRBJ2-5; tentative D call: TRBD2 (7 bases). This receptor was obtained from an adult in good health and CMV-seronegative. Sequenced sample: memory CD4+ T cells from blood. CDR3 sequence reads: CASSLGGQGETQYF. The CDR3 DNA reads as TGTGCCAGCAGCTTGGGGGGGCAGGGAGAGACCCAGTACTTC.